This T cell receptor beta chain was sequenced in a study of molecular identifiers for immune sequencing clone quantification. This clonotype was counted at least ten times. Investigators produced naive CD8 libraries from about 21,000 to 970,000 sorted cells, drawing on 10%, 30% or 50% RNA. MiXCR, run by TCRdb on the PCR reads, gives a single entry per CDR3 protein. The sample records 300,000 to 350,000 distinct CDR3 sequences, roughly 23% being singletons. The TCR was taken from a human donor in good health. Some libraries in this study had Jurkat cell RNA spiked in. Sequencing used naive CD8+ T cells from blood, with Jurkat cell RNA spiked in. Subset defined: FACS-sorted CD8+CD4-CCR7+CD45RA+ naive T cells.

CDR3: CASSPTLAPPGTQYF. In DNA, the CDR3 is TGTGCCAGCAGCCCCACCCTGGCCCCTCCAGGGACCCAGTACTTC. The rearrangement joins TRBV7-9 to TRBJ2-5; the D is unclear. Between the trimmed V and J ends, which lost 5 bases and 7 bases, there was a span of 20 bases. The germline gives CDR1 SEHNR, CDR2 FQNEAQ (reference sequence). The CDR3 runs 15 residues.